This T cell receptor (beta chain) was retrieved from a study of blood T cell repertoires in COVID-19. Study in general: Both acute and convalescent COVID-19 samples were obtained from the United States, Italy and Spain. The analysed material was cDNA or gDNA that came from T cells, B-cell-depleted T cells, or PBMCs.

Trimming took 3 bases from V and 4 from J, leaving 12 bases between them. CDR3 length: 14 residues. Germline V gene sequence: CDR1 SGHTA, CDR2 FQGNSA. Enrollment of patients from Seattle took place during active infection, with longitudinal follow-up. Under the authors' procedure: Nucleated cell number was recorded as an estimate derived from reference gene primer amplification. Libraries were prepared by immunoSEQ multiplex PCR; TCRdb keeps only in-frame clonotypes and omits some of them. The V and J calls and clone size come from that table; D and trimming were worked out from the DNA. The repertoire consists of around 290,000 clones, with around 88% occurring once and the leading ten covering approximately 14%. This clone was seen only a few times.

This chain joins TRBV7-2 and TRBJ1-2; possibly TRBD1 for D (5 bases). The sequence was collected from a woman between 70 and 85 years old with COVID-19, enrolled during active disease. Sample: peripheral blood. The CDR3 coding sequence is TGTGCCAGCAGCTTTTTGGGCAGGGTCTATGGCTACACCTTC. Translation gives CASSFLGRVYGYTF.